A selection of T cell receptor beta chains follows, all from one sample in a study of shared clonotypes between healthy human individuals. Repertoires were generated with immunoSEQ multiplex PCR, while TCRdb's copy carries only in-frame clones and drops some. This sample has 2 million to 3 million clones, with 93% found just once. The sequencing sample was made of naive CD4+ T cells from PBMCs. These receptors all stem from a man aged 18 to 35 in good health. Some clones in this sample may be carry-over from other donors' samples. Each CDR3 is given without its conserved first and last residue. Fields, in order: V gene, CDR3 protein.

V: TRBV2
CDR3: ASSNRDRVDEQY

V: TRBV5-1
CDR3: ASSDQTGFGIEQF

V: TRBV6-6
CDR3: ASSRGLTYNEQF

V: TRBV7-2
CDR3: ASSQGISGTSYEQY

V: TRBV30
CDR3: AWGQGGSQETQY

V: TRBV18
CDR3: ASRRAGVAYEQY

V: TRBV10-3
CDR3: AIGRAGGGGEKLF

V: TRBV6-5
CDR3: ASSYPGDEQF

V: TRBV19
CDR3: ASQRRERTGELF

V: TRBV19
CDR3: ASRSLGRAGTYEQY

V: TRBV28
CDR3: ASSSGAIYEQY

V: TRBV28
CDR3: ASSLRQVTGELF

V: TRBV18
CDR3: ASSTRTSGRWETQY

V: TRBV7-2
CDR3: ASSLAGASLQY

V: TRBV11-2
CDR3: ASSLQQGTTQETQY

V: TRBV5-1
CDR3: ASSPQVFRSYNEQF

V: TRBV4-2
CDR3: ASSQEGDSIGQY

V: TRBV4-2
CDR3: ASSQVGGIAGELF

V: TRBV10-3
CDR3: AISESGGGGSGTQY

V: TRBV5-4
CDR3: ASSAPGPKASPLH

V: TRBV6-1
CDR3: ASSKVDTRRLNEKLF

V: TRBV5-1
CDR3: ASSSYRDRGPGELF

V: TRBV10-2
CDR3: ASSPPGDLNEKLF

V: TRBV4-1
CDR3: ASSQDNGGNYGYT

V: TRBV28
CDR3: ASRPLTGGYEAF

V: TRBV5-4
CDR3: ASSLGSPNTEAF

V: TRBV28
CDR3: ASSLVGSYGYT